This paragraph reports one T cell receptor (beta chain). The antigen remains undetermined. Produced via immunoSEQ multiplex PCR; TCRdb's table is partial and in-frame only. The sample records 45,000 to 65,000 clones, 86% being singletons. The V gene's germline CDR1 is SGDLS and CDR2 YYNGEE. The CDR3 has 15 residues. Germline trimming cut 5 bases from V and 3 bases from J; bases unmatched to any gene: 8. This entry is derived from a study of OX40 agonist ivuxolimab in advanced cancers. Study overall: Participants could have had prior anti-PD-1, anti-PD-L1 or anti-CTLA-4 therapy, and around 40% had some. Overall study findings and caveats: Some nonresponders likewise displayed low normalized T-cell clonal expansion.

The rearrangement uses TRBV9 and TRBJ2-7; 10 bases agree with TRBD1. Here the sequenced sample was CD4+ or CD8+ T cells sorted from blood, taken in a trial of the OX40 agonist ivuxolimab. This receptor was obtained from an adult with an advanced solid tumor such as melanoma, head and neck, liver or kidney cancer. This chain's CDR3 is CASSAQGTGDYEQYF. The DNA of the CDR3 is TGTGCCAGCAGTGCCCAAGGGACAGGGGACTACGAGCAGTACTTC.